This is a list of T cell receptor beta chains from one sample in a study of T cell clones after liver transplantation. The method was immunoSEQ multiplex PCR; TCRdb's version includes in-frame clones alone and lacks a portion of them. The sample lists roughly 51,000 clones, 65% to 80% seen once, with just under 10% in the top ten. The sequenced sample was CD4+ T cells from blood, obtained around 54 months after liver transplant. The receptors were gathered from a human patient who received a liver transplant. The graft donor may have given rise to some T cells. Both conserved end residues are part of each CDR3. Fields, in order: V gene, J gene, D gene, clone size, CDR3 length, CDR3 DNA, CDR3 protein. A D gene is named only where the DNA matches it firmly. Rows give clone size only sometimes, using once, few, many, or a class for an expanded clone.

v_call: TRBV28
j_call: TRBJ2-7
d_call: TRBD1
clone_size: .
cdr3_length: 14
cdr3_nt: TGTGCCAGCGGCGAACCGGGACAGGGAAAAGAGCAGTACTTC
cdr3_aa: CASGEPGQGKEQYF

v_call: TRBV11-2
j_call: TRBJ1-4
d_call: .
clone_size: .
cdr3_length: 15
cdr3_nt: TGTGCCAGCAGCTTGATTGGTACCAACAATGAAAAACTGTTTTTT
cdr3_aa: CASSLIGTNNEKLFF

v_call: TRBV21-1
j_call: TRBJ2-5
d_call: .
clone_size: few
cdr3_length: 16
cdr3_nt: TGTGCCAGCAGCAAAGAGGTAACGCTGTCCCAAGAGACCCAGTACTTC
cdr3_aa: CASSKEVTLSQETQYF

v_call: TRBV30
j_call: TRBJ1-1
d_call: TRBD1
clone_size: .
cdr3_length: 16
cdr3_nt: TGTGCCTGGTCACGGGAAGCGGGACAGGACAACACTGAAGCTTTCTTT
cdr3_aa: CAWSREAGQDNTEAFF

v_call: TRBV7-3
j_call: TRBJ2-7
d_call: .
clone_size: few
cdr3_length: 14
cdr3_nt: TGTGCCAGCAGTAGGACAGCAAGATCCGACGAGCAGTACTTC
cdr3_aa: CASSRTARSDEQYF

v_call: TRBV6-5
j_call: TRBJ1-6
d_call: TRBD1
clone_size: .
cdr3_length: 15
cdr3_nt: TGTGCCAGCAGTTACCGGACAGGGACTAATTCACCCCTCCACTTT
cdr3_aa: CASSYRTGTNSPLHF

v_call: TRBV19
j_call: TRBJ1-3
d_call: .
clone_size: once
cdr3_length: 14
cdr3_nt: TGTGCCAGTAGTATGGCCGGGTCTGGAAACACCATATATTTT
cdr3_aa: CASSMAGSGNTIYF

v_call: TRBV9
j_call: TRBJ1-2
d_call: .
clone_size: .
cdr3_length: 14
cdr3_nt: TGTGCCAGCAGCGTAGCCGGGGGGAACTATGGCTACACCTTC
cdr3_aa: CASSVAGGNYGYTF

v_call: TRBV19
j_call: TRBJ1-5
d_call: TRBD1
clone_size: few
cdr3_length: 14
cdr3_nt: TGTGCCAGCAACAGGGGGGAGGGCAATCAGCCCCAGCATTTT
cdr3_aa: CASNRGEGNQPQHF

v_call: TRBV5-6
j_call: TRBJ2-2
d_call: .
clone_size: .
cdr3_length: 16
cdr3_nt: TGTGCCAGCAGCTTGCAAAGGGACCCTTCCACCGGGGAGCTGTTTTTT
cdr3_aa: CASSLQRDPSTGELFF

v_call: TRBV7-9
j_call: TRBJ2-7
d_call: .
clone_size: .
cdr3_length: 14
cdr3_nt: TGTGCCAGCAGCTTAGCGGGGGCGGGCTACGAGCAGTACTTC
cdr3_aa: CASSLAGAGYEQYF

v_call: TRBV5-4
j_call: TRBJ1-2
d_call: .
clone_size: .
cdr3_length: 17
cdr3_nt: TGTGCCAGCAGCTTGGCTCTCTTTGCTCTTGGGAACTATGGCTACACCTTC
cdr3_aa: CASSLALFALGNYGYTF

v_call: TRBV6-1
j_call: TRBJ2-7
d_call: .
clone_size: .
cdr3_length: 11
cdr3_nt: TGTGCCAGCAGTAGCTACTACGAGCAGTACTTC
cdr3_aa: CASSSYYEQYF

v_call: TRBV6-6
j_call: TRBJ1-1
d_call: TRBD1
clone_size: .
cdr3_length: 15
cdr3_nt: TGTGCCAGCAGTTCCTACGACAGGGTGGACACTGAAGCTTTCTTT
cdr3_aa: CASSSYDRVDTEAFF

v_call: TRBV30
j_call: TRBJ1-4
d_call: .
clone_size: .
cdr3_length: 12
cdr3_nt: TGTGCCTGGGGCTGGTTTAATGAAAAACTGTTTTTT
cdr3_aa: CAWGWFNEKLFF

v_call: TRBV11-2
j_call: TRBJ1-5
d_call: .
clone_size: .
cdr3_length: 15
cdr3_nt: TGTGCCAGCAGCTTGTCAGGGACACCGGATCAGCCCCAGCATTTT
cdr3_aa: CASSLSGTPDQPQHF

v_call: TRBV11-3
j_call: TRBJ2-1
d_call: .
clone_size: .
cdr3_length: 14
cdr3_nt: TGTGCCAGCAGCTTAGGTGACGGTATCAATGAGCAGTTCTTC
cdr3_aa: CASSLGDGINEQFF

v_call: TRBV10-3
j_call: TRBJ2-7
d_call: TRBD2
clone_size: .
cdr3_length: 15
cdr3_nt: TGTGCCATCAGTGAGTCGGGGGGGGAGACCGACGAGCAGTACTTC
cdr3_aa: CAISESGGETDEQYF

v_call: TRBV6-1
j_call: TRBJ1-2
d_call: TRBD1
clone_size: few
cdr3_length: 14
cdr3_nt: TGTGCCAGCAGTGAGTCGGGACAGTACTATGGCTACACCTTC
cdr3_aa: CASSESGQYYGYTF

v_call: TRBV10-1
j_call: TRBJ2-2
d_call: TRBD2
clone_size: .
cdr3_length: 14
cdr3_nt: TGCGCCAGCAGTGACGGGAGGGGGACCGGGGAGCTGTTTTTT
cdr3_aa: CASSDGRGTGELFF

v_call: TRBV6-5
j_call: TRBJ2-5
d_call: .
clone_size: .
cdr3_length: 14
cdr3_nt: TGTGCCAGCAGTTACGGGCCCTGGAGTGAGACCCAGTACTTC
cdr3_aa: CASSYGPWSETQYF